Listed below are T cell receptor beta chains from one sample, sequenced in a study of neoadjuvant anti-PD-1 for oral cavity cancer. The repertoire was sequenced with immunoSEQ multiplex PCR; TCRdb's copy has only in-frame clones and lacks some. The top ten clones hold approximately 2.1% of a sample with around 13,000 clones, 70% to 80% of them seen once. Here the sequenced sample was PBMCs, taken before nivolumab (anti-PD-1) treatment. All receptors derive from a person between 40 and 85 years old with oral cavity squamous cell carcinoma. The CDR3 runs from the conserved cysteine through the conserved F or W. A D gene is named only where the DNA matches it firmly. Where a row states a size, it is once, few, many or the class of an expanded clone; other rows omit it.

TRBJ2-5 | - | - | TRBV25-1 | 15 | CASSDIQGSQETQYF | TGTGCCAGCAGTGATATTCAGGGGTCCCAAGAGACCCAGTACTTC
TRBJ1-2 | TRBD1 | - | TRBV6-6 | 11 | CASSDGQVFPF | TGTGCCAGCAGCGACGGACAGGTTTTTCCCTTC
TRBJ1-6 | - | - | TRBV28 | 12 | CASNLLRAPLHF | TGTGCCAGCAACCTACTTCGGGCACCCCTCCACTTT
TRBJ2-3 | - | - | TRBV6-5 | 14 | CASSYAAVPDTQYF | TGTGCCAGCAGTTACGCGGCGGTACCAGATACGCAGTATTTT
TRBJ1-2 | TRBD1 | - | TRBV7-8 | 14 | CASSLGDRYYGYTF | TGTGCCAGCAGCTTAGGGGACAGGTACTATGGCTACACCTTC
TRBJ2-5 | TRBD1 | - | TRBV6-1 | 14 | CATTPGTGEETQYF | TGTGCCACCACACCCGGGACAGGGGAAGAGACCCAGTACTTC
TRBJ2-5 | - | - | TRBV6-1 | 17 | CASSDGNPLGFRETQYF | TGTGCCAGCAGTGATGGAAATCCTTTGGGGTTTAGAGAGACCCAGTACTTC
TRBJ1-2 | - | - | TRBV19 | 16 | CASSVRGRPSDYGYTF | TGTGCCAGTAGTGTGCGGGGCCGGCCTAGTGACTATGGCTACACCTTC
TRBJ1-5 | - | - | TRBV9 | 16 | CASSVGSSGDHQPQHF | TGTGCCAGCAGCGTGGGCTCGTCAGGGGATCATCAGCCCCAGCATTTT
TRBJ2-2 | - | - | TRBV10-1 | 16 | CASSESVGANTGELFF | TGCGCCAGCAGTGAGTCGGTGGGGGCGAACACCGGGGAGCTGTTTTTT
TRBJ1-5 | - | - | TRBV15 | 13 | CATSREGNQPQHF | TGTGCCACCAGCAGAGAAGGGAATCAGCCCCAGCATTTT
TRBJ2-2 | - | few | TRBV11-2 | 14 | CASSLGTYTGELFF | TGTGCCAGCAGCTTAGGGACCTACACCGGGGAGCTGTTTTTT
TRBJ2-3 | - | - | TRBV2 | 12 | CASIASGPVQYF | TGTGCCAGCATCGCCAGCGGGCCTGTGCAGTATTTT
TRBJ2-7 | - | - | TRBV5-5 | 14 | CASSFLTPAKEQYF | TGTGCCAGCAGCTTTTTGACCCCAGCGAAAGAGCAGTACTTC
TRBJ1-2 | TRBD1 | few | TRBV11-2 | 13 | CASSFDRDSGYTF | TGTGCCAGCAGCTTTGACAGGGACTCTGGCTACACCTTC
TRBJ2-1 | - | - | TRBV15 | 15 | CATSRELAGYNEQFF | TGTGCCACCAGCAGAGAACTTGCGGGATACAATGAGCAGTTCTTC
TRBJ2-7 | TRBD1 | - | TRBV5-4 | 12 | CASSYRQGEQYF | TGTGCCAGCAGCTATAGACAGGGCGAGCAGTACTTC
TRBJ1-1 | TRBD1 | - | TRBV6-6 | 14 | CASSSRTGNTEAFF | TGTGCCAGCAGTTCGAGGACAGGGAACACTGAAGCTTTCTTT
TRBJ1-2 | TRBD1 | - | TRBV6-5 | 13 | CASSYHRGVGYTF | TGTGCCAGCAGTTACCACAGGGGCGTGGGCTACACCTTC
TRBJ2-3 | - | - | TRBV7-6 | 12 | CASSRLADTQYF | TGTGCCAGCAGCCGACTGGCAGATACGCAGTATTTT
TRBJ2-7 | TRBD1 | - | TRBV2 | 15 | CASSAQDRPPYEQYF | TGTGCCAGCAGTGCCCAGGACAGGCCTCCCTACGAGCAGTACTTC
TRBJ2-3 | - | - | TRBV11-2 | 14 | CASSLDRATDTQYF | TGTGCCAGCAGCTTAGACAGAGCCACAGATACGCAGTATTTT
TRBJ1-5 | - | - | TRBV11-2 | 13 | CASSLDPGRPQHF | TGTGCCAGCAGCTTAGACCCGGGTCGGCCCCAGCATTTT
TRBJ1-1 | - | - | TRBV6-5 | 13 | CASRDFQTAEAFF | TGTGCCAGCAGGGATTTTCAGACAGCCGAAGCTTTCTTT
TRBJ2-5 | - | - | TRBV11-2 | 15 | CASSLGVVGEETQYF | TGTGCCAGCAGCTTAGGAGTTGTGGGGGAAGAGACCCAGTACTTC
TRBJ2-1 | TRBD1 | - | TRBV7-8 | 15 | CASSLGGGPYNEQFF | TGTGCCAGCAGCTTAGGAGGGGGCCCCTACAATGAGCAGTTCTTC
TRBJ2-3 | - | once | TRBV5-1 | 15 | CASSLAKGDTDTQYF | TGCGCCAGCAGCTTGGCCAAAGGGGACACAGATACGCAGTATTTT
TRBJ2-1 | - | - | TRBV9 | 14 | CASSVGGGINEQFF | TGTGCCAGCAGCGTAGGCGGGGGCATCAATGAGCAGTTCTTC
TRBJ1-3 | - | - | TRBV5-1 | 16 | CASSWVGQGTGNTIYF | TGCGCCAGCAGCTGGGTGGGCCAGGGAACCGGAAACACCATATATTTT
TRBJ2-7 | - | - | TRBV2 | 14 | CASSYDSSSYEQYF | TGTGCCAGCAGTTACGACTCAAGCTCCTACGAGCAGTACTTC
TRBJ2-3 | - | - | TRBV27 | 16 | CASSLLGGVKGDTQYF | TGTGCCAGCAGTTTATTGGGCGGGGTAAAAGGAGATACGCAGTATTTT
TRBJ2-5 | - | - | TRBV5-4 | 14 | CASSPPAPQETQYF | TGTGCCAGCAGCCCCCCGGCGCCCCAAGAGACCCAGTACTTC
TRBJ1-4 | - | once | TRBV30 | 11 | CAWSVGEKLFF | TGTGCCTGGAGTGTAGGCGAAAAACTGTTTTTT
TRBJ1-2 | TRBD1 | few | TRBV5-1 | 14 | CASSLDRGLKGYTF | TGCGCCAGCAGCCTCGACAGGGGGCTTAAAGGCTACACCTTC
TRBJ1-2 | TRBD1 | few | TRBV28 | 15 | CASSYPTGGMNGYTF | TGTGCCAGCAGTTATCCTACAGGGGGCATGAATGGCTACACCTTC
TRBJ2-3 | - | - | TRBV6-5 | 14 | CASSPSGSTDTQYF | TGTGCCAGCAGCCCATCCGGAAGCACAGATACGCAGTATTTT
TRBJ2-7 | - | - | TRBV21-1 | 12 | CADEGENYEQYF | TGTGCAGACGAGGGGGAGAACTACGAGCAGTACTTC
TRBJ1-2 | TRBD1 | - | TRBV7-9 | 14 | CASSPGTGGDGYTF | TGTGCCAGCAGCCCCGGGACAGGGGGTGACGGCTACACCTTC